The next 25 T cell receptor beta chains were all read from a single sample in a study of shared clonotypes between healthy human individuals. Profiled with immunoSEQ multiplex PCR; TCRdb holds only in-frame clones, not every one. The sample gives 2 million to 2.5 million clones, about 95% of which show up once; 0.13% is in the top ten. Sequenced sample: naive CD4+ T cells sorted from blood. Documented subset: CD45RA+ positively selected. The receptors stem from a man between 18 and 29 years old in good health.

The chain employs TRBV4-3 and TRBJ1-2, with 8 bases matching TRBD1. The trim removed 1 base at V and 8 bases at J, leaving 12 bases unmatched. There are 16 residues in the CDR3. The germline gives CDR1 LGHNA, CDR2 YSLEER. CDR3 sequence (DNA): TGCGCCAGCAGCCAAGCTTATCCAGGGGGCGCGGGAGGCTACACCTTC. As protein: CASSQAYPGGAGGYTF.

The chain has TRBV10-3 and TRBJ1-3; 7 bases align to TRBD1. J lost 4 bases, V lost 10 bases, and 7 bases had no gene match. The CDR3 sequence is 13 residues long. Germline V gene lookup returns CDR1 ENHRY and CDR2 SYGVKD. The CDR3 loop is CATQGEEGNTIYF. Written as DNA, the CDR3 is TGTGCCACCCAGGGGGAGGAGGGAAACACCATATATTTT.

The rearrangement links TRBV30 to TRBJ1-2; D might be TRBD1 (5 bases). V lost 1 base and J lost 7, with 16 bases in between. Germline CDR1 reads GTSNPN; CDR2 reads SVGIG (reference sequence). The CDR3 length is 14 residues. DNA of the CDR3: TGTGCCTGGAGTGATCCCCCAGGGAGGGGTGGCTACACCTTC. Amino acid sequence: CAWSDPPGRGGYTF.

This clone was found once. V is TRBV6-5 and J is TRBJ1-6; tentative D call: TRBD1 (6 bases). CDR3 length: 15 amino acids. Per germline, CDR1 MNHEY and CDR2 SVGAGI. V was pared by 9 bases and J by 2 bases, with 14 bases between. The CDR3 loop reads CASGQSFPYNSPLHF. The CDR3 nucleotides read TGTGCCAGTGGACAGTCTTTCCCCTATAATTCACCCCTCCACTTT.

V usage is TRBV5-1 and J usage is TRBJ2-7; TRBD2 agrees at 7 bases. From germline, CDR1 is SGHRS and CDR2 YFSETQ. V gave up 4 bases and J gave up 4 bases; unmatched junction bases: 11. The CDR3 covers 15 residues. DNA of the CDR3: TGCGCCAGCAGCACCCCTCTGGGCGGGGGTTACGAGCAGTACTTC. It encodes CASSTPLGGGYEQYF.

V and J are TRBV19 and TRBJ1-5, with 9 bases aligning to TRBD1. This CDR3 comprises 15 residues. CDR1 and CDR2 (germline): LNHDA, SQIVND (reference sequence). V was clipped by 6 bases and J by 6 bases; unmatched bases: 9. The CDR3, as DNA: TGTGCCAGTAGCGGCCTAGGACAGGGGACTCAGCCCCAGCATTTT. Translated: CASSGLGQGTQPQHF.

This clone was seen once. The chain employs TRBV6-5 and TRBJ1-3; the D gene is possibly TRBD1 (6 bases). The CDR3 is 15 residues long. V dropped 5 bases and J dropped 0 bases, with 11 bases sitting between them. From germline, CDR1 is MNHEY and CDR2 SVGAGI. The CDR3 loop is CASSPTGLSGNTIYF. CDR3 nucleotide sequence: TGTGCCAGCAGTCCGACAGGCCTCTCTGGAAACACCATATATTTT.

This clone appeared a single time. The chain carries TRBV5-6 and TRBJ2-6, with 7 bases aligning to TRBD2. The J segment lost 2 bases and the V segment lost 1 base, leaving 9 bases of the junction unmatched. This CDR3 region has 18 residues. Per the germline V gene, CDR1 is SGHDT and CDR2 is YYEEEE. The CDR3 nucleotides are TGTGCCAGCAGCTTGTTTCAGGGAGGGTCTGCTGGGGCCAACGTCCTGACTTTC. Residues: CASSLFQGGSAGANVLTF.

This clone was recorded once. The chain joins TRBV5-4 to TRBJ2-3; 9 positions agree with TRBD2. The germline V gene encodes CDR1 SGHNT and CDR2 YYREEE (reference sequence). The junction had 11 bases not matched to a gene; V was cut back by 4 bases and J by 5 bases. The CDR3 totals 16 residues. DNA of the CDR3: TGTGCCAGCAGCGGGAATAGCGGGAGCTCTATAGATACGCAGTATTTT. Protein sequence: CASSGNSGSSIDTQYF.

CDR3 loop: CASSREQGANYGYTF. The CDR3 DNA follows: TGCGCCAGCAGCCGCGAACAGGGGGCTAACTATGGCTACACCTTC. V gene TRBV4-1 combines with J gene TRBJ1-2; 8 bases align to TRBD1. V shed 4 bases and J 0 bases; nucleotides not matched to a gene: 4. In germline, CDR1 is MGHRA, CDR2 YSYEKL. CDR3 length: 15 residues.

As concerns this clone: Compared with germline, one end of the junction differs, possibly owing to a read error. The chain carries TRBV6-5 and TRBJ2-3; D might be TRBD1 (5 bases). Germline V gene data show CDR1 as MNHEY and CDR2 as SVGAGI. The CDR3 runs to 13 residues. The CDR3 is CASRTDSTDTQYF. CDR3 nucleotide sequence: TGTGCCAGCAGGACCGACAGCACGGATACGCAGTATTTT.

V gene TRBV28 combines with J gene TRBJ1-1; TRBD1 is a possible D gene (6 bases). CDR3 length: 15 residues. Germline V lookup: CDR1 MDHEN, CDR2 SYDVKM. The V end lost 4 bases, the J end lost 1 base, and 13 bases lay between the germline ends. The CDR3 DNA is TGTGCCAGCAGTTGGAGACAGGCTCGGAACACTGAAGCTTTCTTT. Protein product: CASSWRQARNTEAFF.

Notes on this clone: It is unclear where the CDR3 begins or ends on the DNA, so no DNA is shown, and the CDR3 is as TCRdb lists it. J is TRBJ2-7 and V is TRBV2; the table's TRBD1 call for D was not verified on the DNA. Germline V gene data show CDR1 as SNHLY and CDR2 as FYNNEI. Inclusive of both ends, the CDR3 amounts to 15 amino acids. The CDR3 reads CASSYTSAGTYEQYF.

The chain recombines TRBV5-4 with TRBJ1-4, with D possibly TRBD1 on 6 matching bases. The CDR3 sequence is 13 residues long. Germline loops: CDR1 SGHNT, CDR2 YYREEE (reference sequence). V dropped 7 bases and J dropped 7 bases, with 14 bases sitting between them. CDR3 bases: TGTGCCAGCCGAACAGGGATGCGTGAAAAACTGTTTTTT. This sequence encodes CASRTGMREKLFF.

The chain carries TRBV7-2 and TRBJ1-5, with unresolved D. The CDR3 extends over 14 amino acids. Germline CDR1 SGHTA, CDR2 FQGNSA. V gave up 1 base and J gave up 3 bases, with 7 bases separating them. In DNA, the CDR3 is TGTGCCAGCAGCTTAGAAGGGCCCAATCAGCCCCAGCATTTT. As protein: CASSLEGPNQPQHF.

The chain uses TRBV10-3 and TRBJ1-1; no clear D. This CDR3 region has 13 residues. Germline-derived CDR1 and CDR2 are ENHRY and SYGVKD. V was clipped by 6 bases and J by 1 base, with 9 bases between them. CDR3 sequence reads: CAIRYRENTEAFF. In nucleotides, the CDR3 is TGTGCCATCAGGTATAGGGAGAACACTGAAGCTTTCTTT.

This sequence joins TRBV7-9 and TRBJ2-1, with 8 bases lining up with TRBD2. The CDR3 consists of 15 residues. Germline V gene sequence: CDR1 SEHNR, CDR2 FQNEAQ (reference sequence). V trimming: 5 bases; J trimming: 5 bases; junction bases outside the gene matches: 8. CDR3 region: CASSPPAGANNEQFF. The CDR3 DNA reads as TGTGCCAGCAGCCCCCCAGCGGGGGCCAACAATGAGCAGTTCTTC.

This clone has a single count. The chain is built from TRBV10-1 and TRBJ2-7; D is unresolved. The CDR3 extends over 13 amino acids. The V gene lost 3 bases and the J gene lost 9 bases, with 15 bases spanning the gap. Germline CDR1 WNHNN, CDR2 SYGVQD (reference sequence). CDR3 in amino acids: CASSDPLGSAQYF. Here the CDR3 DNA reads TGCGCCAGCAGTGACCCATTGGGGTCCGCGCAGTACTTC.

In the case of this clone: Other DNA sequences in this sample translate to the same CDR3. V usage is TRBV6-5 and J usage is TRBJ2-5; 7 positions match TRBD2. Trimming cost V 0 bases and J 5 bases; bases outside gene matches: 0. Germline-derived CDR1 and CDR2 are MNHEY and SVGAGI. The CDR3 extends over 13 amino acids. CDR3 in DNA: TGTGCCAGCAGTTACTCGGGGGGGGAGACCCAGTACTTC. Translating it yields CASSYSGGETQYF.

V is TRBV2 and J is TRBJ2-3; no definite D call. The CDR3 extends over 12 amino acids. In germline, CDR1 is SNHLY, CDR2 FYNNEI. V was clipped by 9 bases and J by 1 base, with 8 bases between them. CDR3 bases: TGTGCCAGTGACCAGGGCACAGATACGCAGTATTTT. Amino acids: CASDQGTDTQYF.

This chain connects TRBV19 to TRBJ2-4, with 7 bases matching TRBD1. This CDR3 comprises 19 residues. The V segment lost 4 bases and the J segment 0 bases; nucleotides outside the gene matches: 15. Germline-derived CDR1 and CDR2 are LNHDA and SQIVND (reference sequence). The CDR3 spells CASSTGTAEKGLAKNIQYF. CDR3 sequence (DNA): TGTGCCAGTAGTACAGGGACAGCTGAAAAAGGGCTAGCCAAAAACATTCAGTACTTC.

V usage is TRBV11-2 and J usage is TRBJ1-4, with TRBD1 identical over 7 bases. The CDR3 runs 16 residues. V lost 6 bases and J lost 5; bases outside the gene matches: 12. The germline gives CDR1 SGHAT, CDR2 FQNNGV. CDR3 bases: TGTGCCAGCAGATTCTCCACGACAGGGTACAATGAAAAACTGTTTTTT. Residues: CASRFSTTGYNEKLFF.

The chain couples TRBV15 to TRBJ2-2; 7 bases fit TRBD1. Germline assignment: CDR1 LNHNV and CDR2 YYDKDF (reference sequence). V was clipped by 1 base and J by 0 bases; unmatched bases: 2. This CDR3 is 16 amino acids long. The CDR3 sequence: CATSRVGTANTGELFF. Here the CDR3 DNA reads TGTGCCACCAGCAGAGTCGGGACAGCGAACACCGGGGAGCTGTTTTTT.

Comment on this clone: Other DNA sequences within the sample encode an identical CDR3. The chain joins TRBV7-9 to TRBJ1-1; D is undetermined. V was pared by 1 base and J by 4 bases, with 7 bases between. The CDR3 contains 13 residues. From germline, CDR1 is SEHNR and CDR2 FQNEAQ (reference sequence). The CDR3 reads CASSLGAGTEAFF. For the CDR3, the DNA is TGTGCCAGCAGCTTAGGAGCGGGCACTGAAGCTTTCTTT. The variable domain in full, completed from reference TRBV7-9 and TRBJ1-1, reads DTGVSQNPRHKITKRGQNVTFRCDPISEHNRLYWYRQTLGQGPEFLTYFQNEAQLEKSRLLSDRFSAERPKGSFSTLEIQRTEQGDSAMYLCASSLGAGTEAFFGQGTRLTVV.

The genes are TRBV5-4 and TRBJ2-7; D possibly corresponds to TRBD2 (6 bases). This CDR3 comprises 14 residues. Germline assignment: CDR1 SGHNT and CDR2 YYREEE (reference sequence). Trimming pared 5 bases from V and 2 bases from J, leaving 14 bases between. DNA of the CDR3: TGTGCCAGCAGGCCACGGGGGTCTGCCTACGAGCAGTACTTC. This gives the protein CASRPRGSAYEQYF.